This T cell receptor (beta chain) was captured in a study of shared clonotypes between healthy human individuals. At the level of the study: Ranging from 18 to 49 in age, donors were two women and three men.

Findings of the study overall: An expected dependence of interdonor clonotype sharing on sequencing depth was noted.

V lost 6 bases and J 5 bases, leaving 16 bases between the germline ends. This CDR3 spans 15 amino acids. The V gene's germline CDR1 is SGHTA and CDR2 FQGTGA. This clone appeared a few times. Its antigen is undetermined. Using immunoSEQ multiplex PCR, the repertoire was profiled, and TCRdb retains in-frame clones only, with some absent. The profile covers hundreds of thousands of clones, with 72% appearing a single time and approximately 2% taken by the ten largest. Sample: memory CD4+ T cells sorted from blood. Subset here: CD45RA-negative fraction. The genes are TRBV7-3 and TRBJ2-2; D is uncertain. This clonotype was obtained from a woman in her thirties in good health. The CDR3 region is CASRPGRAVTGELFF. As DNA, the CDR3 is TGTGCCAGCAGGCCCGGAAGGGCAGTGACCGGGGAGCTGTTTTTT.